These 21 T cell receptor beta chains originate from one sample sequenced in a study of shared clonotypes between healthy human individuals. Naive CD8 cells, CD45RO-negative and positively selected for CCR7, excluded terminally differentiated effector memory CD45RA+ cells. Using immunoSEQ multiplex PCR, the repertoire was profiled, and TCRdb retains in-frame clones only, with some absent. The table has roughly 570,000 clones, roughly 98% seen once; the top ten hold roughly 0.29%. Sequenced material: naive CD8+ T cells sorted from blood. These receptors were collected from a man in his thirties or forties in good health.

This CDR3 is CASSSGGMHTGELFF. The DNA of the CDR3 is TGTGCCAGCAGCTCAGGGGGGATGCACACCGGGGAGCTGTTTTTT. The genes are TRBV11-2 and TRBJ2-2; TRBD1 is a possible D gene (7 bases). In germline, CDR1 is SGHAT, CDR2 FQNNGV. The CDR3 totals 15 residues. V gave up 4 bases and J gave up 3 bases, with 12 bases separating them.

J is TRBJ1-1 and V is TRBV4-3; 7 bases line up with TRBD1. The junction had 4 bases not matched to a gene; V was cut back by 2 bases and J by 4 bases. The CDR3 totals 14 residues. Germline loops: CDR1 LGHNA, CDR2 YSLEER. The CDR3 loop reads CASSQQGVGTEAFF. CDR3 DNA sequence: TGCGCCAGCAGCCAACAGGGGGTGGGCACTGAAGCTTTCTTT.

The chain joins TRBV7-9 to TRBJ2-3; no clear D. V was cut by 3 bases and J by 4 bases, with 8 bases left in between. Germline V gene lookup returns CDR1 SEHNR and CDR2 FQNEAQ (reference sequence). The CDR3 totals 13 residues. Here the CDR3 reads CASSLVESDTQYF. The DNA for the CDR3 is TGTGCCAGCAGCTTGGTAGAGTCAGATACGCAGTATTTT.

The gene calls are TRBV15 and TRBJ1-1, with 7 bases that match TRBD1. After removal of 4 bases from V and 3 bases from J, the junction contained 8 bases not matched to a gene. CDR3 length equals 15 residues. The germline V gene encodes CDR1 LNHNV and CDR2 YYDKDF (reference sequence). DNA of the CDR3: TGTGCCACCAGCACTATTAAGGGGGCGGACACTGAAGCTTTCTTT. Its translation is CATSTIKGADTEAFF.

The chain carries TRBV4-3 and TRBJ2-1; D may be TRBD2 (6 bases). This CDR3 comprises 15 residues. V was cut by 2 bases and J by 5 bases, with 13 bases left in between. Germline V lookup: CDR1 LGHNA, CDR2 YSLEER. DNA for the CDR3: TGCGCCAGCAGCCAATCTGCGGGACCTGACAATGAGCAGTTCTTC. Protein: CASSQSAGPDNEQFF.

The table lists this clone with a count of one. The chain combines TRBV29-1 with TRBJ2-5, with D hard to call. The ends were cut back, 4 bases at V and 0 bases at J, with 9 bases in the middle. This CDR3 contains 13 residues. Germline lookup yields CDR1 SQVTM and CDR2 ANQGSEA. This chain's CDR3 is CSVGEGNQETQYF. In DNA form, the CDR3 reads TGCAGCGTTGGAGAAGGGAACCAAGAGACCCAGTACTTC.

The CDR3: CASSFLREQYF. The CDR3 DNA sequence: TGTGCCAGCAGTTTTTTACGAGAGCAGTACTTC. The chain uses TRBV27 and TRBJ2-7; D is unresolved. Germline CDR1 reads MNHEY; CDR2 reads SMNVEV (reference sequence). The germline V and J ends were trimmed by 3 bases and 7 bases, with 7 bases remaining between them. This CDR3 has 11 amino acids.

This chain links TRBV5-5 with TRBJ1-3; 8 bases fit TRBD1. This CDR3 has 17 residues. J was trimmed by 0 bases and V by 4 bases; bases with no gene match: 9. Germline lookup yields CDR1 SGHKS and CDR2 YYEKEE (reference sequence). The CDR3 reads CASSLTTGAISGNTIYF. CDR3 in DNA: TGTGCCAGCAGCCTGACGACAGGGGCGATCTCTGGAAACACCATATATTTT.

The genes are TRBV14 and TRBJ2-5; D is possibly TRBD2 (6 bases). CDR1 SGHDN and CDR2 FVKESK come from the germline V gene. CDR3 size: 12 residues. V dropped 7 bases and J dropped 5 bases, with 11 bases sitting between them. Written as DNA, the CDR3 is TGTGCCAGCAACGGGGGTGGGGAGACCCAGTACTTC. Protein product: CASNGGGETQYF.

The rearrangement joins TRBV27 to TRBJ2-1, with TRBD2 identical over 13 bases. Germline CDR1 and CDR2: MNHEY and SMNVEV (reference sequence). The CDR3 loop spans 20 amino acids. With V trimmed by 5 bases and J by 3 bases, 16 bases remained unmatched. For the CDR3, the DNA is TGTGCCAGCAGTCCGACAGGGAAGGGACTAGCGGGGATCAACTACAATGAGCAGTTCTTC. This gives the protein CASSPTGKGLAGINYNEQFF.

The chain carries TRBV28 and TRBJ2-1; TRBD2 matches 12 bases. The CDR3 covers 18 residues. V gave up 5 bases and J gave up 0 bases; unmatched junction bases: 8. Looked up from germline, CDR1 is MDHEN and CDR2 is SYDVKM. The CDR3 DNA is TGTGCCAGCAGTCAAGGGACTAGCGGGCCGTTCTCCTACAATGAGCAGTTCTTC. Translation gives CASSQGTSGPFSYNEQFF.

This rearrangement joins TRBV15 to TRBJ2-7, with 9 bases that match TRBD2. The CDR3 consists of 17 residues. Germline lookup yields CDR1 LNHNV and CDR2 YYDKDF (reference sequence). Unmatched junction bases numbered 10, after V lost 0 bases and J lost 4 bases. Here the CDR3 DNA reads TGTGCCACCAGCAGAGATAGGAGCGGGAGGAACGTTTACGAGCAGTACTTC. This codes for CATSRDRSGRNVYEQYF.

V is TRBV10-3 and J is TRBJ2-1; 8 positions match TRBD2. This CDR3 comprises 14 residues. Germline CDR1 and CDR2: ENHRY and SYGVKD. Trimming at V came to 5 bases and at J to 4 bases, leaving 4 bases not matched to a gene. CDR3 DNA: TGTGCCATCAGTAGCGGGAGTGGGTACAATGAGCAGTTCTTC. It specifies CAISSGSGYNEQFF.

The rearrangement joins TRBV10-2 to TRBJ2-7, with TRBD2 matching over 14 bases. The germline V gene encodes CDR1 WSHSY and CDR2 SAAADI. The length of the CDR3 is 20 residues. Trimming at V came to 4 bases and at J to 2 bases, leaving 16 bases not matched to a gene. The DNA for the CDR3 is TGCGCCAGCAGTGGGGGACCGGGACTAGCGGGAGCGCTTCTCCCCTACGAGCAGTACTTC. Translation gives CASSGGPGLAGALLPYEQYF.

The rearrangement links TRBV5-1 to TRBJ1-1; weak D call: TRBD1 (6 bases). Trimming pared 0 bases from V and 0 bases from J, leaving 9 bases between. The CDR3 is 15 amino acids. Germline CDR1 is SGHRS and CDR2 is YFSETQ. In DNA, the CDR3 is TGCGCCAGCAGCTTGGGGCCAGGGGTGAACACTGAAGCTTTCTTT. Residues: CASSLGPGVNTEAFF.

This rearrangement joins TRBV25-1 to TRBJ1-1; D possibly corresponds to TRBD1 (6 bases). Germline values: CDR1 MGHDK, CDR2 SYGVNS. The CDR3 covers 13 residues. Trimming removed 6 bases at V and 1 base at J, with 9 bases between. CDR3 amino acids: CASSAQGNTEAFF. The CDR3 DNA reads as TGTGCCAGCAGCGCACAGGGGAACACTGAAGCTTTCTTT.

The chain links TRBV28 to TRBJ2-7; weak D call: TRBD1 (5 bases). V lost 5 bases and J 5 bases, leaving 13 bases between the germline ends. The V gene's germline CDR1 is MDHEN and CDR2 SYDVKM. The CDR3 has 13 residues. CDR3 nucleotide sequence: TGTGCCAGCAGTCTCGACAGTGCTAACGAGCAGTACTTC. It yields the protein CASSLDSANEQYF.

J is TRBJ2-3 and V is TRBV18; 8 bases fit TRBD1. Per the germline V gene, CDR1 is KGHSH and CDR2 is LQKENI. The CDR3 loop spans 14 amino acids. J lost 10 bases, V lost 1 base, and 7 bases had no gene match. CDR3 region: CASSPQDREFAQYF. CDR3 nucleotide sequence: TGTGCCAGCTCACCACAGGACAGGGAGTTCGCGCAGTATTTT. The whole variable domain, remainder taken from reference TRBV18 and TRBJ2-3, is NAGVMQNPRHLVRRRGQEARLRCSPMKGHSHVYWYRQLPEEGLKFMVYLQKENIIDESGMPKERFSAEFPKEGPSILRIQQVVRGDSAAYFCASSPQDREFAQYFGPGTRLTVL.

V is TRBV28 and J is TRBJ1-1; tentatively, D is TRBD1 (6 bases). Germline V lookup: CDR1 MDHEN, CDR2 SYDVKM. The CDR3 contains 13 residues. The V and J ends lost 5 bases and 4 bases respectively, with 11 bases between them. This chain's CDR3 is CASSGGSSTEAFF. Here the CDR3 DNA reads TGTGCCAGCAGTGGGGGCTCAAGCACTGAAGCTTTCTTT.

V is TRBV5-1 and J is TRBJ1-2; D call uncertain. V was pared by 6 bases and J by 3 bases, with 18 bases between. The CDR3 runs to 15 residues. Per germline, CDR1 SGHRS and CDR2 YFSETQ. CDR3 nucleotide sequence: TGCGCCAGCAAACAGCGCCCAGGTCGGGACTATGGCTACACCTTC. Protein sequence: CASKQRPGRDYGYTF.

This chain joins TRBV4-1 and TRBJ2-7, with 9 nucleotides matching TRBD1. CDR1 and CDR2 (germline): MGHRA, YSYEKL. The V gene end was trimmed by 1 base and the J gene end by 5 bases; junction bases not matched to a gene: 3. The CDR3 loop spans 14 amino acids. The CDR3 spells CASSQGTGDHEQYF. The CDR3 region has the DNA TGCGCCAGCAGCCAAGGGACAGGGGATCACGAGCAGTACTTC.